These 18 T cell receptor beta chains came from one sample sequenced in a study of T cell repertoires in cytomegalovirus infection. TCRdb processed the reads anew with MiXCR; each CDR3 protein has one entry. The repertoire holds approximately 100,000 distinct CDR3 sequences, with 20% to 30% as singletons. Sample: CD8+ T cells from PBMCs. Receptors originate from a human donor in good health (CMV status not recorded). Some clones in this sample may be carry-over from other donors' samples.

Many counts were recorded for this clonotype. The chain combines TRBV28 with TRBJ2-7; D not resolved. In germline, CDR1 is MDHEN, CDR2 SYDVKM. Trimming shortened V by 3 bases and J by 2 bases, and 5 bases separated the two germline ends. The CDR3 is 12 residues long. In nucleotides, the CDR3 is TGTGCCAGCAGTTTTACGCCCTACGAGCAGTACTTC. It is translated as CASSFTPYEQYF.

A few counts support this clonotype. The genes are TRBV6-6 and TRBJ1-2; D is uncertain. Germline V gene sequence: CDR1 MNHNY, CDR2 SVGAGI (reference sequence). The germline V and J ends were trimmed by 5 bases and 8 bases, with 12 bases remaining between them. The CDR3 loop spans 12 amino acids. CDR3 nucleotide sequence: TGTGCCAGCAGTGGGCTGGCGAGGGGCTACACCTTC. This encodes CASSGLARGYTF.

This chain links TRBV27 with TRBJ2-1; D uncertain. Germline-derived CDR1 and CDR2 are MNHEY and SMNVEV (reference sequence). V was shortened by 7 bases and J by 2 bases, with 6 bases between the two germline ends. CDR3 length equals 12 residues. In nucleotides, the CDR3 is TGTGCCAGCACCCTCACCTACAATGAGCAGTTCTTC. Protein product: CASTLTYNEQFF.

This clonotype was seen a single time. The chain combines TRBV6-5 with TRBJ2-7; 9 bases agree with TRBD1. The germline V gene has CDR1 MNHEY and CDR2 SVGAGI. With V trimmed by 5 bases and J by 5 bases, 10 bases remained unmatched. This CDR3 has 15 residues. This CDR3 is CASSQRATGGHEQYF. CDR3 in DNA: TGTGCCAGCAGTCAAAGGGCTACAGGGGGCCACGAGCAGTACTTC.

This clonotype turned up a few times. CDR3 residues: CASSFGSGELFF. The CDR3 DNA is TGTGCCAGCAGTTTCGGATCCGGGGAGCTGTTTTTT. The chain couples TRBV12-3 or TRBV12-4 to TRBJ2-2; the D is unclear. Between the trimmed V and J ends, which lost 3 bases and 6 bases, there was a span of 5 bases. CDR3 length: 12 residues.

This chain links TRBV30 with TRBJ1-2; no reliable D call. V was cut by 7 bases and J by 0 bases, with 12 bases left in between. The CDR3 is 13 amino acids. The germline gives CDR1 GTSNPN, CDR2 SVGIG (reference sequence). The CDR3 sequence is CAFPARTNYGYTF. The CDR3 DNA sequence: TGTGCCTTTCCGGCACGAACTAACTATGGCTACACCTTC.

This clonotype was seen a handful of times. V gene TRBV5-6 combines with J gene TRBJ1-1; D is unclear. Looked up from germline, CDR1 is SGHDT and CDR2 is YYEEEE. V was pared by 1 base and J by 6 bases, with 7 bases between. The CDR3 has 12 amino acids. In DNA, the CDR3 is TGTGCCAGCAGCTTGTTAGTAGCTGAAGCTTTCTTT. This encodes CASSLLVAEAFF.

In DNA form, the CDR3 reads TGTGCCTGGAGTGATAGCGGGGGAAGGTGGGAGCAGTACTTC. This sequence encodes CAWSDSGGRWEQYF. The chain employs TRBV30 and TRBJ2-7; 9 positions agree with TRBD2. CDR3 length: 14 amino acids. Unmatched junction bases numbered 8, after V lost 1 base and J lost 7 bases. Germline loops: CDR1 GTSNPN, CDR2 SVGIG (reference sequence).

Ten or more counts support this clonotype. The CDR3 is CASSLGGGEQYF. The CDR3 nucleotides read TGTGCCAGCAGTTTAGGGGGCGGAGAGCAGTACTTC. The rearrangement uses TRBV27 and TRBJ2-7; possible D gene TRBD1, 6 bases. Germline assignment: CDR1 MNHEY and CDR2 SMNVEV (reference sequence). V dropped 2 bases and J dropped 7 bases, with 9 bases sitting between them. This CDR3 is built from 12 residues.

This clonotype has a handful of counts. In DNA, the CDR3 is TGCAGTGCTAGATCCCAGGGACTAGCGGCGGGCCACCAGTATTTT. As protein: CSARSQGLAAGHQYF. This chain joins TRBV20-1 and TRBJ2-3, with 11 bases fitting TRBD2. This CDR3 is 15 amino acids long. V was clipped by 2 bases and J by 12 bases; unmatched bases: 13. Germline V gene lookup returns CDR1 DFQATT and CDR2 SNEGSKA (reference sequence).

The rearrangement links TRBV7-6 to TRBJ1-1; D uncertain. The CDR3 runs 13 residues. V was trimmed by 2 bases and J by 3 bases, leaving 7 bases between them. Germline V gene data show CDR1 as SGHVS and CDR2 as FNYEAQ. The CDR3 reads CASSLWGDTEAFF. Here the CDR3 DNA reads TGTGCCAGCAGCTTATGGGGAGACACTGAAGCTTTCTTT.

This clonotype came up a few times. The V call is TRBV19, the J call TRBJ1-1; D remains ambiguous. The CDR3 extends over 16 amino acids. Trimming pared 3 bases from V and 4 bases from J, leaving 18 bases between. Germline V gives CDR1 LNHDA, CDR2 SQIVND (reference sequence). Here the CDR3 reads CASSIFRAAKITEAFF. DNA of the CDR3: TGTGCCAGTAGTATTTTCCGGGCAGCCAAAATCACTGAAGCTTTCTTT.

This clonotype has only a few counts. The chain is built from TRBV6-2 or TRBV6-3 and TRBJ1-3; D remains ambiguous. Germline CDR1 MNHEY, CDR2 SVGEGT. The CDR3 is 17 residues long. Trimming left V 2 bases short and J 0 bases short, with 14 bases between. This CDR3 reads CASSYTKDWDSGNTIYF. The CDR3 coding sequence is TGTGCCAGCAGTTACACCAAGGACTGGGACTCTGGAAACACCATATATTTT.

This clonotype has ten or more counts. The rearrangement links TRBV7-6 to TRBJ2-1, with unresolved D. The V gene lost 0 bases and the J gene lost 0 bases, with 12 bases spanning the gap. Germline CDR1 SGHVS, CDR2 FNYEAQ. The CDR3 has 17 residues. The CDR3 reads CASSLARRGSSYNEQFF. The CDR3 DNA reads as TGTGCCAGCAGCTTAGCGCGACGTGGAAGCTCCTACAATGAGCAGTTCTTC.

This clonotype was observed a few times. This chain links TRBV7-2 with TRBJ1-2; D is undetermined. The CDR3 runs 13 residues. Between the trimmed V and J ends, which lost 1 base and 11 bases, there was a span of 14 bases. Germline loops: CDR1 SGHTA, CDR2 FQGNSA. CDR3: CASSLVSEPRYTF. CDR3 sequence (DNA): TGTGCCAGCAGCTTAGTTTCAGAACCGAGATACACCTTC.

This clonotype was found many times. The chain uses TRBV6-2 or TRBV6-3 and TRBJ2-1, with D perhaps given as TRBD1 or TRBD2 (6 bases each). The CDR3 has 13 residues. Germline-derived CDR1 and CDR2 are MNHEY and SVGEGT. Trimming removed 9 bases from V and 6 bases from J, with 15 bases in between. CDR3: CASGLGGINEQFF. CDR3 sequence (DNA): TGTGCCAGTGGATTGGGGGGCATCAATGAGCAGTTCTTC.

This clonotype was picked up many times. The chain recombines TRBV11-2 with TRBJ1-4, with D possibly TRBD1 on 6 matching bases. This CDR3 contains 15 residues. Trimming took off 0 bases at V and 8 bases at J, with 13 bases between the two ends. Germline CDR1 is SGHAT and CDR2 is FQNNGV. The CDR3 is CASSLDPGGEEKLFF. CDR3 in DNA: TGTGCCAGCAGCTTAGATCCCGGGGGCGAAGAAAAACTGTTTTTT.

This clonotype was detected only a few times. The chain joins TRBV20-1 to TRBJ1-1, with 7 bases that match TRBD1. The CDR3 is 14 amino acids. Germline V lookup: CDR1 DFQATT, CDR2 SNEGSKA (reference sequence). V shed 5 bases and J 2 bases; nucleotides not matched to a gene: 8. The chain's CDR3 is CSAGGGQRNTEAFF. As DNA, the CDR3 is TGCAGTGCTGGGGGGGGACAGCGAAACACTGAAGCTTTCTTT.